The clone carrying this TCR beta chain was counted ten times or more. Its matching antigen is unknown. TCRdb independently ran MiXCR on the 5' RACE reads; one entry per CDR3 protein. The sample shows over 110,000 distinct CDR3 sequences, around 7.7% of them seen only once. The sample comes from a study of T cells after yellow fever vaccination. The study, taken as a whole, reports: Most clones from primary vaccination were detected again post-booster (96% CD4, around 88% CD8).

Germline V gene lookup returns CDR1 SGHRS and CDR2 YFSETQ. Losses at the gene ends were 0 bases for V and 7 bases for J; bases not matched to a gene: 7. The CDR3 is 16 amino acids. V is TRBV5-1 and J is TRBJ2-1, with 10 bases matching TRBD2. This material consisted of CD4+ T cells sorted from PBMCs, taken 5 days after the yellow fever booster vaccination. The sequence was collected from a young man who received the YFV17D yellow fever vaccine. The CDR3 sequence: CASSLGSSGSWNEQFF. Here the CDR3 DNA reads TGCGCCAGCAGCTTGGGATCTAGCGGGAGTTGGAATGAGCAGTTCTTC. Combining the CDR3 with reference TRBV5-1 and TRBJ2-1 gives the whole variable domain KAGVTQTPRYLIKTRGQQVTLSCSPISGHRSVSWYQQTPGQGLQFLFEYFSETQRNKGNFPGRFSGRQFSNSRSEMNVSTLELGDSALYLCASSLGSSGSWNEQFFGPGTRLTVL.